This entry is about one TCR beta chain. What it binds is unknown. The CDR3 is made up of 15 amino acids. Germline assignment: CDR1 MNHEY and CDR2 SVGAGI. V was clipped by 6 bases and J by 1 base, with 15 bases between them. The PCR employed 60 Vbeta primers together with 13 Jbeta primers. The table came from immunoSEQ multiplex PCR; TCRdb's copy has only in-frame clones and leaves some out. Its table records approximately 47,000 clones. This sample was included in a study of cytomegalovirus exposure and HLA in healthy donors. General study results and limits: Most subjects' HLA-A and HLA-B alleles were reportedly predicted from TCR beta sequences.

Material: PBMCs. The receptor's source is a male donor in good health and CMV-seronegative. This chain uses TRBV6-5 with TRBJ1-1; D is undetermined. The CDR3 sequence: CASSLSTPGNTEAFF. The CDR3 bases are TGTGCCAGCAGCCTAAGTACTCCAGGGAACACTGAAGCTTTCTTT.